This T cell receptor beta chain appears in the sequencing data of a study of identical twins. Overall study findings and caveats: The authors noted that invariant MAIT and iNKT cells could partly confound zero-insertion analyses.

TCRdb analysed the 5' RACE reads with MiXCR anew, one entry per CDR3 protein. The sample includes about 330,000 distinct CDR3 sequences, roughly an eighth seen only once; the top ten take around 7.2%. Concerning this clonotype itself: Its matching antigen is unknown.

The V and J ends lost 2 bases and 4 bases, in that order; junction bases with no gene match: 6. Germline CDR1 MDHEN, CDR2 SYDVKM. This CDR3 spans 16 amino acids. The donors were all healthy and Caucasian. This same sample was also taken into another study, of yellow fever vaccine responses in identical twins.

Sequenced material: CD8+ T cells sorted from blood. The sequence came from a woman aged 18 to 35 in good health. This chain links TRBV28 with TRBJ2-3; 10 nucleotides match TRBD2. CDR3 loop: CASSLRASGSSDTQYF. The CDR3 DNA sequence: TGTGCCAGCAGTTTAAGGGCTAGCGGGAGTTCAGATACGCAGTATTTT.